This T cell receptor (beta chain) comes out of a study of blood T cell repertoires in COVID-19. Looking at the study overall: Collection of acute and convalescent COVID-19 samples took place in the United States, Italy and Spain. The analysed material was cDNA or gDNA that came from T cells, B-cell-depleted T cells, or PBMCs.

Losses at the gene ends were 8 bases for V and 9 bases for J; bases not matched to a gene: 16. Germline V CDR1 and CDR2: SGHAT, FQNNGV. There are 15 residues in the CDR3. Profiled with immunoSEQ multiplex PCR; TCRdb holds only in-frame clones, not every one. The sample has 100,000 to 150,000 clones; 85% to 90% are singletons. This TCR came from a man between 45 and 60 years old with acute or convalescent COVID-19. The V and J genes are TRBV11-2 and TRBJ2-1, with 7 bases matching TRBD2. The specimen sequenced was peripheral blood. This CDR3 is CASQRRAGEWGEQFF. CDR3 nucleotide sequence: TGTGCCAGCCAGAGACGGGCGGGAGAGTGGGGTGAGCAGTTCTTC.